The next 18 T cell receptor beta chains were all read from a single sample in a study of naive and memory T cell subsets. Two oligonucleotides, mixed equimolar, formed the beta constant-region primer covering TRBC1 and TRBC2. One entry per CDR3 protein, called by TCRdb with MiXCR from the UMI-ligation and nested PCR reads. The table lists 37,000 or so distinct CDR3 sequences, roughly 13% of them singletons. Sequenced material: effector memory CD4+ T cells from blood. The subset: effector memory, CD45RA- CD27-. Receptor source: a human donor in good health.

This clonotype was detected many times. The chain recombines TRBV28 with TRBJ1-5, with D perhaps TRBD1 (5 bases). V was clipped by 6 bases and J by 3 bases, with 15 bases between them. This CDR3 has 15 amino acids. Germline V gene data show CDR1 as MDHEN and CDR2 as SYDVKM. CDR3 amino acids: CASRRTTRNNQPQHF. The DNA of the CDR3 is TGTGCCAGCAGAAGGACAACTCGCAACAATCAGCCCCAGCATTTT.

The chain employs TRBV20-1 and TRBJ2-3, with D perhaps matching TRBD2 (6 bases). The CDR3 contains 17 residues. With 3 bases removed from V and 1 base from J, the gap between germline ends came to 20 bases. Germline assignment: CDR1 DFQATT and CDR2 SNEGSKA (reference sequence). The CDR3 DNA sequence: TGCAGTGCTAGGCGGCGGGACTGGCAATCTGGCACAGATACGCAGTATTTT. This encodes CSARRRDWQSGTDTQYF.

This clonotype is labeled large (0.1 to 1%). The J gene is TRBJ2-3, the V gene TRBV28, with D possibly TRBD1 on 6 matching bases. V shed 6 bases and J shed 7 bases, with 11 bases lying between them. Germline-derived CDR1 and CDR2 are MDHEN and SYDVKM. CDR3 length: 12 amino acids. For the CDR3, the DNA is TGTGCCAGCAGCCAACAGGGTTATACGCAGTATTTT. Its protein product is CASSQQGYTQYF. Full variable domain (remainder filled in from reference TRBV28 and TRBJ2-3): DVKVTQSSRYLVKRTGEKVFLECVQDMDHENMFWYRQDPGLGLRLIYFSYDVKMKEKGDIPEGYSVSREKKERFSLILESASTNQTSMYLCASSQQGYTQYFGPGTRLTVL.

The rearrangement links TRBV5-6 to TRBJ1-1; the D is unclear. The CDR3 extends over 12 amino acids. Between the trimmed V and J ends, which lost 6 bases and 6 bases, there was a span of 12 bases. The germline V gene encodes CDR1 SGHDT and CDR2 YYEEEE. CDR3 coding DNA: TGTGCCAGCATCAACCTAAGGGCTGAAGCTTTCTTT. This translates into CASINLRAEAFF.

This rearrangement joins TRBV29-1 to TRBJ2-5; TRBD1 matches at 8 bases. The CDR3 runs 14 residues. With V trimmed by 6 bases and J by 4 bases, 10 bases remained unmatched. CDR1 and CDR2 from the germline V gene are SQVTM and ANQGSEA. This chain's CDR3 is CSVDRQGTGETQYF. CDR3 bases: TGCAGCGTAGACCGACAGGGGACGGGAGAGACCCAGTACTTC.

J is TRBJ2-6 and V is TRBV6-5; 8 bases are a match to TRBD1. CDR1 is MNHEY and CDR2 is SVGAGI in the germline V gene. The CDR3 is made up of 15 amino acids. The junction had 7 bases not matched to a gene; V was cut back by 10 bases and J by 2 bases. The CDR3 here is CAISTGATGANVLTF. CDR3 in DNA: TGTGCCATCTCGACAGGGGCCACTGGGGCCAACGTCCTGACTTTC.

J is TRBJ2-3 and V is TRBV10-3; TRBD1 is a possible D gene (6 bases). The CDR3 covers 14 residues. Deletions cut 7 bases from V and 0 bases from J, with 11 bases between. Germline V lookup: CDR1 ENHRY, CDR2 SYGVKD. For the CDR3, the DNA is TGTGCCATCACGGACAGCCTAAGCACAGATACGCAGTATTTT. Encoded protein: CAITDSLSTDTQYF.

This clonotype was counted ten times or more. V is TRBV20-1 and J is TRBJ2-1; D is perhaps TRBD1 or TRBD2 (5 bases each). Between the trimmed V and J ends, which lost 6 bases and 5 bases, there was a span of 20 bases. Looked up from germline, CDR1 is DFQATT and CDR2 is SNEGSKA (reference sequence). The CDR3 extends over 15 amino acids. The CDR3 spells CSAPDLRGPDNEQFF. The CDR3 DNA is TGCAGTGCCCCCGACTTAAGGGGACCTGACAATGAGCAGTTCTTC.

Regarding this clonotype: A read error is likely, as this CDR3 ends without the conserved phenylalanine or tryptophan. For the CDR3, the DNA is TGTGCCAGCAGCAGGGCCTCCTACGAGCAGTACTCC. Translated: CASSRASYEQYS. The rearrangement joins TRBV28 to TRBJ2-7, with a possible D match to TRBD1 (5 bases). CDR1 MDHEN and CDR2 SYDVKM come from the germline V gene. V lost 6 bases and J lost 0, with 6 bases in between. The length of the CDR3 is 12 residues.

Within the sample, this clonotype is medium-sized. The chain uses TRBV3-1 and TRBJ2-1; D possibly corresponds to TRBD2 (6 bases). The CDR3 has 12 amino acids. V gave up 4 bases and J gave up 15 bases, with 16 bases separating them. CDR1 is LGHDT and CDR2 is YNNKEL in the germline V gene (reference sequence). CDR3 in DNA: TGTGCCAGCAGCCGGGGTAGCGGAGGGCTGTTCTTC. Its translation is CASSRGSGGLFF.

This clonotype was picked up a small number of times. DNA for the CDR3: TGTGCCAGCAGTACAGGGGGCTACGAGCAGTACTTC. Protein sequence: CASSTGGYEQYF. The chain recombines TRBV12-3 or TRBV12-4 with TRBJ2-7; the match to TRBD1 covers 8 bases. V lost 5 bases, J lost 3 bases, and 0 bases stayed unmatched. There are 12 residues in the CDR3.

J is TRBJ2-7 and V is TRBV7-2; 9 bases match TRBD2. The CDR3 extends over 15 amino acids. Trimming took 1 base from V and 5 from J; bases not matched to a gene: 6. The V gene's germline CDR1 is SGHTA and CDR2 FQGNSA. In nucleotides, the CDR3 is TGTGCCAGCAGCTTAGTCTCGGCGGGAGGGCACGAGCAGTACTTC. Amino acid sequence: CASSLVSAGGHEQYF.

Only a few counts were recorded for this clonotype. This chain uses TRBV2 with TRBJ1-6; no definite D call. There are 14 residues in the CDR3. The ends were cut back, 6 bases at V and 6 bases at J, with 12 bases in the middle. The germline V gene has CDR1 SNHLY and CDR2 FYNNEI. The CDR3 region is CASRRNSGNSPLHF. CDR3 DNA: TGTGCCAGCAGACGAAACAGTGGTAATTCACCCCTCCACTTT.

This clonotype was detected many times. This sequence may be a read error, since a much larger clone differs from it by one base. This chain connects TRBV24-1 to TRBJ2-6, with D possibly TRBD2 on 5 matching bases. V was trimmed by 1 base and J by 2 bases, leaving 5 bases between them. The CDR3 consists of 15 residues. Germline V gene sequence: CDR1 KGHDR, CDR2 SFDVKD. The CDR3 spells CATSDFSAGANVLTF. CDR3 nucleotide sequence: TGTGCCACCAGTGATTTTAGCGCTGGGGCCAACGTCCTGACTTTC.

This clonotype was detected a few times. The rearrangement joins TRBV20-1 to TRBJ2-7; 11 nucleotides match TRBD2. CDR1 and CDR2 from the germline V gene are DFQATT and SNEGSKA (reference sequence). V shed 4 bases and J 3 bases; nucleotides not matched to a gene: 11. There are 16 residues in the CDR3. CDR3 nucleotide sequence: TGCAGTGCTAACGTAGAAGGTCTAGCGGGAGGCTACGAGCAGTACTTC. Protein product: CSANVEGLAGGYEQYF.

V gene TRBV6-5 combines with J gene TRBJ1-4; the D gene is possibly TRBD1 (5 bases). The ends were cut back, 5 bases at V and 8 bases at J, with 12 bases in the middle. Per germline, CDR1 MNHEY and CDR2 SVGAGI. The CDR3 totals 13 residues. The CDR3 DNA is TGTGCCAGCAGTGATCAAGACAGAGAAAAACTGTTTTTT. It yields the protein CASSDQDREKLFF.

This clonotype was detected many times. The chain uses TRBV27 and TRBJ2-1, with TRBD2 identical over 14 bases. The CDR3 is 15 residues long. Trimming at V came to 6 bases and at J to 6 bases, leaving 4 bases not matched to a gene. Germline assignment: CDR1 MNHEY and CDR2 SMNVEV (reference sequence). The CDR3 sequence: CASSSGTSGSNEQFF. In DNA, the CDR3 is TGTGCCAGCAGCTCCGGGACTAGCGGGAGCAATGAGCAGTTCTTC.

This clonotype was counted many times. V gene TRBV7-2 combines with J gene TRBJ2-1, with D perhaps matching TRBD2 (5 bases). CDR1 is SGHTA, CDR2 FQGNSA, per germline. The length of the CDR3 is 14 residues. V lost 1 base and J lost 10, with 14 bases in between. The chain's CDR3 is CASSLERGEREQFF. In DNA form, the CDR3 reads TGTGCCAGCAGCTTAGAAAGAGGCGAGCGGGAGCAGTTCTTC.